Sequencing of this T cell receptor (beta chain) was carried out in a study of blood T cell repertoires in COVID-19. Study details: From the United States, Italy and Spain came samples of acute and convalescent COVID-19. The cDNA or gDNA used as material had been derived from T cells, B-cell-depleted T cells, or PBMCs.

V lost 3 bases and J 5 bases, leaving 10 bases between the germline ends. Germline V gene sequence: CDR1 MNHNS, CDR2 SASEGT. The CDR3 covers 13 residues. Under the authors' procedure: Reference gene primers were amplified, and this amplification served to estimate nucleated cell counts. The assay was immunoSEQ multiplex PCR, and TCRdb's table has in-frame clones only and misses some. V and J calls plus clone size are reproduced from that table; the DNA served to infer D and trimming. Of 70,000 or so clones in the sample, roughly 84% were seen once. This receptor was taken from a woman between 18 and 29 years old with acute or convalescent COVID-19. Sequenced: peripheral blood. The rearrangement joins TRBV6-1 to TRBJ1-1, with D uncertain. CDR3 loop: CASSDSGWTEAFF. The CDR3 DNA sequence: TGTGCCAGCAGTGATTCGGGGTGGACTGAAGCTTTCTTT.